These T cell receptor beta chains were read from a single sample in a study of blood T cell repertoires in COVID-19. TCRdb's table, derived via immunoSEQ multiplex PCR, lists solely in-frame clones and lacks some. The sample records approximately 92,000 clones, 70% to 90% being singletons. Sequencing input: peripheral blood. Receptors originate from an older woman in a cohort sampled during active or convalescent COVID-19. Each CDR3 is given with its conserved first and last residue. The D gene is left open where the match is weak.

v_call	j_call	d_call	cdr3_nt	cdr3_aa
TRBV29-1	TRBJ2-1	.	TGCAGCGTTGCCCGGGGGTCGGATGAGCAGTTCTTC	CSVARGSDEQFF
TRBV7-7	TRBJ2-5	TRBD1	TGTGCTAGCAGCCCGGACAGGGGGCTTATTCAAGAGACCCAGTACTTC	CASSPDRGLIQETQYF
TRBV20-1	TRBJ1-2	.	TGCAGTGCTAGTCGCCAGAACTATGGCTACACCTTC	CSASRQNYGYTF
TRBV7-9	TRBJ1-2	TRBD1	TGTGCCAGCAGGCCTCCCTCCACAGGGGGACACATCTATGGCTACACCTTC	CASRPPSTGGHIYGYTF
TRBV7-8	TRBJ2-1	.	TGTGCCAGCAGGCCCTCCCGGACTGAATGGAATGAGCAGTTCTTC	CASRPSRTEWNEQFF
TRBV2	TRBJ1-2	TRBD1	TGTGCCAGCAGTGCGGGACAGGGAATTCGTGGCTACACCTTC	CASSAGQGIRGYTF
TRBV19	TRBJ1-3	.	TGTGCCAGTCAAATACAGGGCACAGCTGGAAACACCATATATTTT	CASQIQGTAGNTIYF
TRBV12-3/TRBV12-4	TRBJ2-5	TRBD1	TGTGCCAGCAGTTGGACAGGGCTAGAGACCCAGTACTTC	CASSWTGLETQYF
TRBV6-1	TRBJ1-5	.	TGTGCCAGCAGTGAAAGACGGGGAGGTTATAGCAATCAGCCCCAGCATTTT	CASSERRGGYSNQPQHF
TRBV11-3	TRBJ2-7	.	TGTGCCAGCAGCTTAAACAGGGACTACGAGCAGTACTTC	CASSLNRDYEQYF
TRBV2	TRBJ2-7	.	TGTGCCAGCAGTCCCGGGGGACAGTTCTACGAGCAGTACTTC	CASSPGGQFYEQYF
TRBV24-1	TRBJ2-5	TRBD2	TGTGCCACCAGTGATCCGGCTAGCGGGGTGGAGACCCAGTACTTC	CATSDPASGVETQYF
TRBV6-4	TRBJ2-6	.	TGTGCCAGCAGTGGACAGGCGGGGGCCAACGTCCTGACTTTC	CASSGQAGANVLTF
TRBV2	TRBJ1-2	.	TGTGCCAGCAGTGCTCGGGTAATAATTGATGGCTACACCTTC	CASSARVIIDGYTF
TRBV19	TRBJ1-4	.	TGTGCCAGTAGTACGTCAGGGAAAGCTAATGAAAAACTGTTTTTT	CASSTSGKANEKLFF